The 26 T cell receptor beta chains in this list originate from one sample, sequenced in a study of cytomegalovirus exposure and HLA in healthy donors. PCR primers comprised 60 Vbeta and 13 Jbeta primers. Clones were read by immunoSEQ multiplex PCR, and TCRdb kept only the in-frame ones, dropping some. This sample has approximately 190,000 clones; around four fifths occur once, and the top ten carry approximately 1.8%. Sequences were obtained from PBMCs. These receptors were taken from a man aged 40-49 years in good health and CMV-seropositive.

This chain uses TRBV28 with TRBJ2-1; D possibly corresponds to TRBD2 (6 bases). Deletions cut 4 bases from V and 8 bases from J, with 18 bases between. The CDR3 runs to 15 residues. Germline V gene data show CDR1 as MDHEN and CDR2 as SYDVKM. The DNA for the CDR3 is TGTGCCAGCAGTTCAGGAGGGTCCTCTAGGGATGAGCAGTTCTTC. Translating gives CASSSGGSSRDEQFF.

This clone was seen only once. The chain links TRBV27 to TRBJ1-1; the match to TRBD1 covers 8 bases. The J segment lost 0 bases and the V segment lost 6 bases, leaving 3 bases of the junction unmatched. The CDR3 contains 14 residues. Germline V gene sequence: CDR1 MNHEY, CDR2 SMNVEV (reference sequence). The CDR3: CASSGQGMNTEAFF. DNA for the CDR3: TGTGCCAGCAGCGGACAGGGAATGAACACTGAAGCTTTCTTT.

This rearrangement joins TRBV11-2 to TRBJ2-2, with TRBD2 matching over 8 bases. The CDR3 contains 17 residues. Trimming took 1 base from V and 2 from J; bases not matched to a gene: 6. Germline V lookup: CDR1 SGHAT, CDR2 FQNNGV. The CDR3 reads CASSLGGSGSNTGELFF. The CDR3 coding sequence is TGTGCCAGCAGCTTAGGGGGCAGCGGGAGCAACACCGGGGAGCTGTTTTTT.

This clone showed up just once. The chain combines TRBV2 with TRBJ2-1; 8 bases are a match to TRBD2. Germline values: CDR1 SNHLY, CDR2 FYNNEI. Losses at the gene ends were 8 bases for V and 4 bases for J; bases not matched to a gene: 10. This CDR3 has 15 amino acids. The CDR3 here is CASSGGLAGYNEQFF. The CDR3, as DNA: TGTGCCAGCTCTGGAGGCCTAGCGGGTTACAATGAGCAGTTCTTC.

V gene TRBV25-1 combines with J gene TRBJ2-1; TRBD1 matches at 8 bases. Germline CDR1 reads MGHDK; CDR2 reads SYGVNS. V gave up 6 bases and J gave up 7 bases; unmatched junction bases: 5. CDR3 length: 13 amino acids. This CDR3 is CASSPDRANEQFF. CDR3 in DNA: TGTGCCAGCAGCCCGGACAGGGCGAATGAGCAGTTCTTC.

V usage is TRBV7-9 and J usage is TRBJ1-3; weak D call: TRBD1 (6 bases). Trimming cost V 10 bases and J 2 bases, with 12 bases left between them. The CDR3 has 13 residues. The germline CDR1 and CDR2 sequences are SEHNR and FQNEAQ (reference sequence). CDR3 protein: CATQSGAGNTIYF. In DNA, the CDR3 is TGTGCCACCCAATCAGGGGCTGGAAACACCATATATTTT.

V is TRBV29-1 and J is TRBJ2-1; 9 positions agree with TRBD2. Losses at the gene ends were 6 bases for V and 7 bases for J; bases not matched to a gene: 16. Germline V CDR1 and CDR2: SQVTM, ANQGSEA. The CDR3 spans 16 residues. In DNA form, the CDR3 reads TGCAGCGTCCTAGGAGGGACGGCGGGAGGGGTGAATGAGCAGTTCTTC. It is translated as CSVLGGTAGGVNEQFF.

This chain connects TRBV19 to TRBJ1-6, with TRBD1 as a possible D gene (5 bases). The ends were cut back, 5 bases at V and 2 bases at J, with 7 bases in the middle. Germline V gene lookup returns CDR1 LNHDA and CDR2 SQIVND (reference sequence). This CDR3 spans 14 amino acids. The CDR3 coding sequence is TGTGCCAGTAGTGCGGGGCCCTATAATTCACCCCTCCACTTT. It yields the protein CASSAGPYNSPLHF.

The rearrangement uses TRBV7-9 and TRBJ1-5; 8 bases match TRBD1. The trim removed 5 bases at V and 9 bases at J, leaving 18 bases unmatched. The CDR3 extends over 17 amino acids. The V gene's germline CDR1 is SEHNR and CDR2 FQNEAQ (reference sequence). CDR3 DNA sequence: TGTGCCAGCAGCGATGACAGGGGCGCTTTCGGGGGGAGGCCCCAGCATTTT. Its protein is CASSDDRGAFGGRPQHF. The full variable domain, in which reference TRBV7-9 and TRBJ1-5 provide the parts outside the CDR3, is DTGVSQNPRHKITKRGQNVTFRCDPISEHNRLYWYRQTLGQGPEFLTYFQNEAQLEKSRLLSDRFSAERPKGSFSTLEIQRTEQGDSAMYLCASSDDRGAFGGRPQHFGDGTRLSIL.

This clone was detected only once. This chain links TRBV18 with TRBJ2-7; D unresolved. Germline V gene sequence: CDR1 KGHSH, CDR2 LQKENI. Trimming took 2 bases from V and 2 from J, leaving 7 bases between them. CDR3 length: 13 amino acids. CDR3 protein: CASSPGSAYEQYF. The CDR3 bases are TGTGCCAGCTCACCAGGCAGCGCCTACGAGCAGTACTTC.

The chain employs TRBV4-2 and TRBJ2-5, with D possibly being TRBD1 (5 bases). CDR1 and CDR2 from the germline V gene are LGHNA and YNFKEQ. CDR3 size: 15 residues. Trimming left V 3 bases short and J 5 bases short, with 16 bases between. The CDR3 here is CASSQGPVVRETQYF. The CDR3 DNA reads TGTGCCAGCAGCCAGGGGCCGGTAGTGCGGGAGACCCAGTACTTC.

The gene calls are TRBV28 and TRBJ2-3, with D tentatively TRBD1 (6 bases). The germline CDR1 and CDR2 sequences are MDHEN and SYDVKM. V lost 4 bases to trimming and J lost 4 bases, with 18 bases between them. CDR3 length: 16 residues. CDR3 nucleotide sequence: TGTGCCAGCAGTTCTCCGGGACAACACTCGCCAGATACGCAGTATTTT. This sequence encodes CASSSPGQHSPDTQYF.

This sequence joins TRBV13 and TRBJ2-7; possibly TRBD2 for D (6 bases). This CDR3 spans 16 amino acids. V lost 5 bases to trimming and J lost 4 bases, with 21 bases between them. CDR1 is PRHDT, CDR2 FYEKMQ, per germline (reference sequence). The DNA of the CDR3 is TGTGCCAGCAGCCATACGCCGGGACTGGGACGTTACGAGCAGTACTTC. Protein: CASSHTPGLGRYEQYF.

This rearrangement joins TRBV4-2 to TRBJ1-2, with 10 bases lining up with TRBD1. V gave up 1 base and J gave up 0 bases; unmatched junction bases: 11. From germline, CDR1 is LGHNA and CDR2 YNFKEQ. The CDR3 has 19 residues. CDR3 region: CASSQGRDRGIVPNYGYTF. The CDR3 coding sequence is TGTGCCAGCAGCCAAGGCCGGGACAGGGGAATTGTGCCTAACTATGGCTACACCTTC.

This sequence joins TRBV7-3 and TRBJ1-1; 10 positions match TRBD1. The CDR3 sequence is 13 residues long. Germline assignment: CDR1 SGHTA and CDR2 FQGTGA. Trimming at V came to 5 bases and at J to 7 bases, leaving 4 bases not matched to a gene. This chain's CDR3 is CASSLRDRGEAFF. DNA of the CDR3: TGTGCCAGCAGCCTCCGGGACAGGGGTGAAGCTTTCTTT.

J is TRBJ1-5 and V is TRBV5-1; no definite D call. V lost 4 bases and J lost 6, with 17 bases in between. There are 15 residues in the CDR3. Germline CDR1 reads SGHRS; CDR2 reads YFSETQ. The CDR3 protein is CASSLREGAGQPQHF. In DNA form, the CDR3 reads TGCGCCAGCAGCCTGCGCGAGGGCGCGGGTCAGCCCCAGCATTTT.

The CDR3 here is CASGDSLYSNQPQHF. The CDR3 DNA follows: TGTGCCAGCGGCGACAGCCTTTATAGCAATCAGCCCCAGCATTTT. This chain uses TRBV28 with TRBJ1-5, with D possibly being TRBD1 (5 bases). V lost 8 bases and J 0 bases, leaving 14 bases between the germline ends. Germline V gene sequence: CDR1 MDHEN, CDR2 SYDVKM. The CDR3 has 15 residues.

The rearrangement uses TRBV27 and TRBJ2-7; possibly TRBD2 for D (5 bases). Germline V gene sequence: CDR1 MNHEY, CDR2 SMNVEV (reference sequence). Trimming left V 2 bases short and J 7 bases short, with 12 bases between. The CDR3 is made up of 13 amino acids. The CDR3 loop reads CASSLRLAGEQYF. The CDR3 region has the DNA TGTGCCAGCAGTTTAAGGCTAGCTGGGGAGCAGTACTTC.

This chain connects TRBV6-5 to TRBJ2-1, with 13 bases that match TRBD2. Germline V gene sequence: CDR1 MNHEY, CDR2 SVGAGI. The ends lost 8 bases at V and 6 bases at J; junction bases unmatched: 4. CDR3 length equals 14 residues. The CDR3 bases are TGTGCCAGCGTCAGACTAGCGGGAGGCAATGAGCAGTTCTTC. Translated, it gives CASVRLAGGNEQFF.

There are a few counts of this clone. The chain links TRBV30 to TRBJ2-3; 9 bases line up with TRBD1. The V gene's germline CDR1 is GTSNPN and CDR2 SVGIG (reference sequence). The CDR3 contains 15 residues. Losses at the gene ends were 8 bases for V and 4 bases for J; bases not matched to a gene: 13. CDR3 sequence reads: CAGAPGTGYPDTQYF. The DNA of the CDR3 is TGTGCCGGGGCCCCCGGGACAGGGTATCCAGATACGCAGTATTTT.

This rearrangement joins TRBV5-5 to TRBJ2-7; TRBD1 might be the D (7 bases). This CDR3 has 14 amino acids. Deletions cut 2 bases from V and 2 bases from J, with 11 bases between. Germline V gene sequence: CDR1 SGHKS, CDR2 YYEKEE (reference sequence). In DNA, the CDR3 is TGTGCCAGCAGCTTAACCAGGGGGGCCTACGAGCAGTACTTC. It translates to CASSLTRGAYEQYF.

The chain uses TRBV6-6 and TRBJ2-3, with D uncertain. Between the trimmed V and J ends, which lost 7 bases and 3 bases, there was a span of 17 bases. Per the germline V gene, CDR1 is MNHNY and CDR2 is SVGAGI (reference sequence). This CDR3 has 15 amino acids. Written as DNA, the CDR3 is TGTGCCAGCAAAAACATCGGAAGAGGAACAGATACGCAGTATTTT. It encodes CASKNIGRGTDTQYF.

The J gene is TRBJ1-1, the V gene TRBV25-1; 7 positions agree with TRBD1. Germline V CDR1 and CDR2: MGHDK, SYGVNS. This CDR3 region has 15 residues. V was pared by 4 bases and J by 6 bases, with 11 bases of the junction left unmatched. The CDR3 bases are TGTGCCAGCAGTGGCCCTCGACAGGGAAACTCTGAAGCTTTCTTT. Amino acid sequence: CASSGPRQGNSEAFF.

This chain uses TRBV30 with TRBJ2-5, with 9 positions matching TRBD1. This CDR3 has 15 amino acids. The V gene's germline CDR1 is GTSNPN and CDR2 SVGIG (reference sequence). Trimming cost V 5 bases and J 5 bases; bases outside gene matches: 12. CDR3 bases: TGTGCCTGGGAGACAGGGGGGCCCGCCATGGAGACCCAGTACTTC. Its translation is CAWETGGPAMETQYF.

V usage is TRBV6-5 and J usage is TRBJ2-3; weak D call: TRBD1 (6 bases). V was trimmed by 7 bases and J by 0 bases, leaving 14 bases between them. From germline, CDR1 is MNHEY and CDR2 SVGAGI. The CDR3 totals 15 residues. The CDR3 is CASKLDGQSTDTQYF. CDR3 DNA: TGTGCCAGCAAATTGGACGGACAGAGCACAGATACGCAGTATTTT.

This clone has a handful of counts. This chain joins TRBV7-8 and TRBJ2-4, with 10 nucleotides matching TRBD1. Germline CDR1 reads SGHVS; CDR2 reads FQNEAQ. The J segment lost 3 bases and the V segment lost 0 bases, leaving 8 bases of the junction unmatched. The CDR3 is 18 amino acids. In DNA, the CDR3 is TGTGCCAGCAGCTTAGCGATATATGGGACAGGGGACAAAAACATTCAGTACTTC. It specifies CASSLAIYGTGDKNIQYF.